The present T cell receptor beta chain was sequenced within a study of PD-L1 blockade in urothelial cancer. Germline V lookup: CDR1 MNHEY, CDR2 SMNVEV (reference sequence). The junction had 7 bases not matched to a gene; V was cut back by 3 bases and J by 4 bases. This CDR3 contains 15 residues. Profiling relied on immunoSEQ multiplex PCR, and the TCRdb table lists in-frame clones only, not all of them. The sample holds more than 55,000 clones; about 86% are singletons and the top ten take less than 3.5%. This clonotype originated in a man aged 45-65 years with urothelial cancer. The chain is built from TRBV27 and TRBJ2-7; the match to TRBD2 covers 9 bases. The sequenced sample was PBMCs, obtained around atezolizumab (anti-PD-L1) treatment. CDR3: CASSFVASGVYEQYF. The CDR3 DNA is TGTGCCAGCAGTTTCGTGGCTAGCGGGGTGTACGAGCAGTACTTC.